The clone carrying this T cell receptor beta chain was recorded a few times. Its matching antigen is unknown. The record originates from a study of long-term antiretroviral therapy in people with HIV. Study results and limitations: Those clones which expanded before ART made up the dominant part of the repertoire at all time points.

Germline CDR1 and CDR2: SQVTM and ANQGSEA. This CDR3 has 11 amino acids. With 4 bases clipped from V and 4 bases from J, the junction kept 0 bases outside the gene matches. immunoSEQ v3.0 was run at survey level. Assay: immunoSEQ multiplex PCR; the TCRdb copy retains only in-frame clones and omits some. The sample yields about 19,000 clones, about four fifths seen once. The chain employs TRBV29-1 and TRBJ2-5, with 7 nucleotides matching TRBD1. The receptor was derived from a young man with HIV. This specimen was unsorted PBMCs, taken at the start of antiretroviral therapy, before treatment. The DNA for the CDR3 is TGCAGCGTTGGGGACAGAGAGACCCAGTACTTC. This sequence encodes CSVGDRETQYF. The full variable domain, rest sourced from reference TRBV29-1 and TRBJ2-5, is SAVISQKPSRDICQRGTSLTIQCQVDSQVTMMFWYRQQPGQSLTLIATANQGSEATYESGFVIDKFPISRPNLTFSTLTVSNMSPEDSSIYLCSVGDRETQYFGPGTRLLVL.